This T cell receptor (beta chain) was identified during a study of beta chain features in type 1 diabetes. Investigators reverse transcribed all isolated RNA, so they sequenced expressed TCRB transcripts. Clones were sequenced by immunoSEQ multiplex PCR, and TCRdb holds only the in-frame ones, with some missing. The sample yields 300,000 to 400,000 clones, roughly 13% seen once. This clone was found a few times. Its specificity is unknown. Study-wide results and limits: Patients' naive, central memory and regulatory TCRB repertoires appeared more alike than those of healthy donors.

Trimming at V came to 5 bases and at J to 5 bases, leaving 9 bases not matched to a gene. Germline lookup yields CDR1 SGHVS and CDR2 FQNEAQ. The CDR3 sequence is 16 residues long. Specimen: naive CD4+ T cells from blood. This TCR was recovered from a man aged 18-30 years in good health. V usage is TRBV7-8 and J usage is TRBJ2-5; 12 bases line up with TRBD2. The CDR3 spells CASSARRLAGEETQYF. CDR3 bases: TGTGCCAGCAGCGCACGGAGACTAGCGGGAGAGGAGACCCAGTACTTC. Full variable domain (remainder filled in from reference TRBV7-8 and TRBJ2-5): GAGVSQSPRYKVAKRGQDVALRCDPISGHVSLFWYQQALGQGPEFLTYFQNEAQLDKSGLPSDRFFAERPEGSVSTLKIQRTQQEDSAVYLCASSARRLAGEETQYFGPGTRLLVL.